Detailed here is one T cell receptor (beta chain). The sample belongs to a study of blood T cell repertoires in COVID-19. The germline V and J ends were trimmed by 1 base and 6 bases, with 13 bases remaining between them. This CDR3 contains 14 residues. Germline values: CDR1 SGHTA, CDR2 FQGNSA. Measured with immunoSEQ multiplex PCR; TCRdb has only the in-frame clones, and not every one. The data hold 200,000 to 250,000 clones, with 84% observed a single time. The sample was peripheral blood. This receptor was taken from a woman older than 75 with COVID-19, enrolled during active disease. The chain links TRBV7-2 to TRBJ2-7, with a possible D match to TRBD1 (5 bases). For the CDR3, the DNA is TGTGCCAGCAGCTTAGACCCAGGGATCAGCGAGCAGTACTTC. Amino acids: CASSLDPGISEQYF.